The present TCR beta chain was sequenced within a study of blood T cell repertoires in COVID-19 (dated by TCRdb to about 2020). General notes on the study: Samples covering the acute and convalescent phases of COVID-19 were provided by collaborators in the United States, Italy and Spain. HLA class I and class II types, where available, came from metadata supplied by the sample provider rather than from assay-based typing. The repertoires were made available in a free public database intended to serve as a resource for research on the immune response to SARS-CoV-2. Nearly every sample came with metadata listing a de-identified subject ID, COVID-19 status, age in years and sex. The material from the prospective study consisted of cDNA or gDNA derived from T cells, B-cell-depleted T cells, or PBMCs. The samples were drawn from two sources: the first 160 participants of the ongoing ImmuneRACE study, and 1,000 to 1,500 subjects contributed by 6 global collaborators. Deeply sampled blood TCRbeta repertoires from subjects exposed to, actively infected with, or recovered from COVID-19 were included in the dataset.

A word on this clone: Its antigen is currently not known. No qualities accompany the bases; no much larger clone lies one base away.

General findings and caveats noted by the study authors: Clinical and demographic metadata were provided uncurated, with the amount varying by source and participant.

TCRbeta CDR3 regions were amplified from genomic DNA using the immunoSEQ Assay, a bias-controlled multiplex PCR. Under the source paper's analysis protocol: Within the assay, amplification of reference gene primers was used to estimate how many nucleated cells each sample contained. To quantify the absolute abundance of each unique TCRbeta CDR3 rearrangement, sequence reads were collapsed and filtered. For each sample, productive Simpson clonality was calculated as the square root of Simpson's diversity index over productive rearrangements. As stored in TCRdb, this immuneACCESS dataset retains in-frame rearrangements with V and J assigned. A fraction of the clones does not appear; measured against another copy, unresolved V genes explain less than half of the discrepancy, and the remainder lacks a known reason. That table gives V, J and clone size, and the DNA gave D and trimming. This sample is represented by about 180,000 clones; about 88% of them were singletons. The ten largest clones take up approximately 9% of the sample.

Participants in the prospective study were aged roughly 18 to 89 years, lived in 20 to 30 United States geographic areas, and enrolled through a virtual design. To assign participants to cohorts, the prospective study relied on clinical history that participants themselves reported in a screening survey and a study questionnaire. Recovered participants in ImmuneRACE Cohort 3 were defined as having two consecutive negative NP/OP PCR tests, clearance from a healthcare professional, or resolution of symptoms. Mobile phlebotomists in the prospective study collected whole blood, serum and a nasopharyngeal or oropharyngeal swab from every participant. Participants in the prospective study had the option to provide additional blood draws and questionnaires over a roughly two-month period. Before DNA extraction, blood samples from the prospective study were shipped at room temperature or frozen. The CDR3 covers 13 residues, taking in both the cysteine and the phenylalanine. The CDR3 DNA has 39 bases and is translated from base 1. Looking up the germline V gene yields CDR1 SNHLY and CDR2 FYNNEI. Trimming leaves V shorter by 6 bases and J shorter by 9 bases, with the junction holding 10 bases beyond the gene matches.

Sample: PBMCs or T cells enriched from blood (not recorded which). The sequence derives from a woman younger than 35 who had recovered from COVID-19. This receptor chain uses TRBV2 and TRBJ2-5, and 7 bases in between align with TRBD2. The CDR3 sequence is CASSGLVGQPQYF. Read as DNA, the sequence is TGTGCCAGCAGCGGACTAGTCGGGCAGCCCCAGTACTTC.